This T cell receptor beta chain was obtained from a study of T cells in Graves' hyperthyroidism and ophthalmopathy. Study-level findings and limits: Ophthalmopathy stood apart from stable hyperthyroidism in a 13 V-J model.

This clonotype was counted ten times or more. The target antigen is unknown. The investigators amplified TCR beta CDR3 regions from RNA transcripts. With the HTBI primer set, the TCR CDR3 went through a first round of RT-PCR. TCRdb re-called the multiplex PCR reads with MiXCR, one entry per CDR3 protein. This sample has hundreds of thousands of distinct CDR3 sequences, with roughly 24% found just once. This CDR3 comprises 15 residues. Between the trimmed V and J ends, which lost 2 bases and 2 bases, there was a span of 10 bases. Germline V gene data show CDR1 as KGHDR and CDR2 as SFDVKD. The receptor was isolated from a woman in her 30s with Graves' ophthalmopathy. V and J are TRBV24-1 and TRBJ2-3; either TRBD1 or TRBD2 may fit D (6 bases each). The source material was blood. CDR3 region: CATSDWGAVTDTQYF. The CDR3 DNA sequence: TGTGCCACCAGTGATTGGGGGGCCGTCACAGATACGCAGTATTTT.